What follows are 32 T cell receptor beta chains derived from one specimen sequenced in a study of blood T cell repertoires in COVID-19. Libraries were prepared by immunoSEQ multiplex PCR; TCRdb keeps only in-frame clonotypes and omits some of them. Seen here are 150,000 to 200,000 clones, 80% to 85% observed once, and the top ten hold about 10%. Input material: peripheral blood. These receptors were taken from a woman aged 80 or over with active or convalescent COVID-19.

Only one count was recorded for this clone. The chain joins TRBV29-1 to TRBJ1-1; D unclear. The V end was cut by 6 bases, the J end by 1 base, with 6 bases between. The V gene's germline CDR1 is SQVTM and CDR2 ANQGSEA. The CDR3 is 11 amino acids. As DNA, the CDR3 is TGCAGCGTCCACACGAACACTGAAGCTTTCTTT. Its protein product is CSVHTNTEAFF.

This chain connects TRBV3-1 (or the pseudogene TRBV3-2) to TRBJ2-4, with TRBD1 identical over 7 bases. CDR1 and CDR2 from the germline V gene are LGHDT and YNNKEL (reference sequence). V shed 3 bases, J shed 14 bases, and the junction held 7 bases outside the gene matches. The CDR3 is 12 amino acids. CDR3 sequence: CASSHSRGWKYF. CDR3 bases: TGTGCCAGCAGCCACAGCAGGGGGTGGAAGTACTTC.

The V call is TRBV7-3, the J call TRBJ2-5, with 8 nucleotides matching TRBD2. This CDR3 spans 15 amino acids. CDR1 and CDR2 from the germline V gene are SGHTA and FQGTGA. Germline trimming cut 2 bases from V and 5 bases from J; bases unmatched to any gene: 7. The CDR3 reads CASSLYPGGWETQYF. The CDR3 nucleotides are TGTGCCAGCAGCTTATATCCGGGAGGGTGGGAGACCCAGTACTTC.

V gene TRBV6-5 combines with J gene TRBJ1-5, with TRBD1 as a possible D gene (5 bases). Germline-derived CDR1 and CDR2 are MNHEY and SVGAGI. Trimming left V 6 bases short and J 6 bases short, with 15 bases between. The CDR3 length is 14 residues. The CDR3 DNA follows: TGTGCCAGCAGGCGGGGGGATCCTATTCAGCCCCAGCATTTT. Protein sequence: CASRRGDPIQPQHF.

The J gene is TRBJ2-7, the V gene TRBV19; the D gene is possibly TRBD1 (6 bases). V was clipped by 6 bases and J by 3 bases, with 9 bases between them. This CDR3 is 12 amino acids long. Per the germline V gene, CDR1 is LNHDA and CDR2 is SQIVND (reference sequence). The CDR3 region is CASSVGGYEQYF. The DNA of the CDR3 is TGTGCCAGTAGCGTAGGGGGCTACGAGCAGTACTTC.

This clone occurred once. The CDR3 reads CASSFGASIGFTGELFF. The CDR3 DNA reads TGTGCCAGCAGTTTTGGGGCCTCAATCGGGTTCACCGGGGAGCTGTTTTTT. The J gene is TRBJ2-2, the V gene TRBV27; tentative D call: TRBD1 (5 bases). V lost 3 bases and J lost 4, with 18 bases in between. This CDR3 is built from 17 residues. Germline CDR1 and CDR2: MNHEY and SMNVEV (reference sequence).

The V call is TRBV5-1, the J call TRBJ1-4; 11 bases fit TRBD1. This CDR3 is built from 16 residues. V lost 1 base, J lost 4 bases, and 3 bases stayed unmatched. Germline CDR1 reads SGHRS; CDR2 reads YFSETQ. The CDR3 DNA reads TGCGCCAGCAGCTTGCAGGGGACAGGGGGTAATGAAAAACTGTTTTTT. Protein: CASSLQGTGGNEKLFF.

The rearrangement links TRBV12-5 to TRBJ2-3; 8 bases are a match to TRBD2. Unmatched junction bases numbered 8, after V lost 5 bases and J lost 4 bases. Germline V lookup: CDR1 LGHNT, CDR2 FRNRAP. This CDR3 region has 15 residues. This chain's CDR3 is CASGPPGLDPDTQYF. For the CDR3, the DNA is TGTGCTAGTGGTCCGCCGGGACTAGATCCAGATACGCAGTATTTT.

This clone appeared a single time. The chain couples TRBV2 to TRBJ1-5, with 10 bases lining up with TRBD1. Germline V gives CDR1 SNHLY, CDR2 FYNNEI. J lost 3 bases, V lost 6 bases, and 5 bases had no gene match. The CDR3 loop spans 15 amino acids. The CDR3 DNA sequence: TGTGCCAGCAGCCCCGGGACAGGGGTCAATCAGCCCCAGCATTTT. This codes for CASSPGTGVNQPQHF.

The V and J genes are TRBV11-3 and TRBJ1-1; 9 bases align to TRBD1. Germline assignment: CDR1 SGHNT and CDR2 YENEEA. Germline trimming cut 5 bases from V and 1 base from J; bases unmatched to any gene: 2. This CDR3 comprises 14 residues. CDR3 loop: CASSRQGGNTEAFF. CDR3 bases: TGTGCCAGCAGCAGACAGGGGGGGAACACTGAAGCTTTCTTT.

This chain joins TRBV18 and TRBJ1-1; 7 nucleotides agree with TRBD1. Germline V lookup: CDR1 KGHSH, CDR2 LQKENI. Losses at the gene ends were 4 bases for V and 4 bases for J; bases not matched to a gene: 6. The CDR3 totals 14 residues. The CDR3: CASSQTPGGTEAFF. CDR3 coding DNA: TGTGCCAGCTCACAGACCCCAGGGGGCACTGAAGCTTTCTTT.

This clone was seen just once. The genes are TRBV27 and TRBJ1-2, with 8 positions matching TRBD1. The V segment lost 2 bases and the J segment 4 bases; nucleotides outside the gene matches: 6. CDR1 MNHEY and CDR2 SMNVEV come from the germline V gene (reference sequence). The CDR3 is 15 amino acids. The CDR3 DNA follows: TGTGCCAGCAGTTTAGCAGGGGGCCTGGCCTATGGCTACACCTTC. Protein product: CASSLAGGLAYGYTF.

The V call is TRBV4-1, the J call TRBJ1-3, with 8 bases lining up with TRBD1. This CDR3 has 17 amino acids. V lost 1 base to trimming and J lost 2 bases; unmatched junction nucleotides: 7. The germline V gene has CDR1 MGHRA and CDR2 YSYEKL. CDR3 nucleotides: TGCGCCAGCAGCCAAGGGAAGCGGACAGGGACTGGAAACACCATATATTTT. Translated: CASSQGKRTGTGNTIYF.

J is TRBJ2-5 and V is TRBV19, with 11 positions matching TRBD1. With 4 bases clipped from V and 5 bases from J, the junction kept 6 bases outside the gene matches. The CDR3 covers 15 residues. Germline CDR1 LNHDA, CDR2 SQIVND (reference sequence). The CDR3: CASSTGQGARETQYF. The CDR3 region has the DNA TGTGCCAGTAGTACAGGACAGGGGGCAAGGGAGACCCAGTACTTC.

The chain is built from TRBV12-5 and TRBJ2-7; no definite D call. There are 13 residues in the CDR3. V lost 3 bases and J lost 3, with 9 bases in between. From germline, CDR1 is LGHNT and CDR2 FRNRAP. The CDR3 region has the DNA TGTGCTAGTGGTTTCGGGTCTGACTACGAGCAGTACTTC. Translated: CASGFGSDYEQYF. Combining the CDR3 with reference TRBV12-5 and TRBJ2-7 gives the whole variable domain DARVTQTPRHKVTEMGQEVTMRCQPILGHNTVFWYRQTMMQGLELLAYFRNRAPLDDSGMPKDRFSAEMPDATLATLKIQPSEPRDSAVYFCASGFGSDYEQYFGPGTRLTVT.

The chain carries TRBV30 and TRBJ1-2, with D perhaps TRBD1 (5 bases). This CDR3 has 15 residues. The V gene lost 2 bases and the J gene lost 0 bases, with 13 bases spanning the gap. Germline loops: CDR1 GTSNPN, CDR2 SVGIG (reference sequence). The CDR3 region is CAWSRQTTTNYGYTF. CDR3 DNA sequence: TGTGCCTGGAGTCGACAGACGACAACTAACTATGGCTACACCTTC.

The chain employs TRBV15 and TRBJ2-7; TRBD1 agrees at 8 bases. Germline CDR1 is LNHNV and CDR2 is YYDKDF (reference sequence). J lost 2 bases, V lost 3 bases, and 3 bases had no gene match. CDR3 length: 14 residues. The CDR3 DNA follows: TGTGCCACCAGCAGCCAGACAGGGGCCTACGAGCAGTACTTC. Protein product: CATSSQTGAYEQYF.

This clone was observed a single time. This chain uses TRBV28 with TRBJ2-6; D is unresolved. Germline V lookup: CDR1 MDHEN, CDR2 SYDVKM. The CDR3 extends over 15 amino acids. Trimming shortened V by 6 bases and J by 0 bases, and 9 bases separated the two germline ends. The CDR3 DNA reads TGTGCCAGCAGCCATACAGTCTCTGGGGCCAACGTCCTGACTTTC. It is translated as CASSHTVSGANVLTF.

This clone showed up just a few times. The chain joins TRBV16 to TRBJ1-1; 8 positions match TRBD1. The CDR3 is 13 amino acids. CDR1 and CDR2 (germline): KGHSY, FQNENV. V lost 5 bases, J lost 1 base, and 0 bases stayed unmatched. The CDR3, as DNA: TGTGCCAGCAGCGACAGGGGGAACACTGAAGCTTTCTTT. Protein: CASSDRGNTEAFF.

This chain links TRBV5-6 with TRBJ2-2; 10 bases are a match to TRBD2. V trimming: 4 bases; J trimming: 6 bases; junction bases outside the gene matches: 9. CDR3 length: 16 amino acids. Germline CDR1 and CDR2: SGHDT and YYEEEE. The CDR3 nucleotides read TGTGCCAGCAGCAAGGGGCTAGCGGGGGTCCCCGGGGAGCTGTTTTTT. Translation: CASSKGLAGVPGELFF. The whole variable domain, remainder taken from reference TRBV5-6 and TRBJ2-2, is DAGVTQSPTHLIKTRGQQVTLRCSPKSGHDTVSWYQQALGQGPQFIFQYYEEEERQRGNFPDRFSGHQFPNYSSELNVNALLLGDSALYLCASSKGLAGVPGELFFGEGSRLTVL.

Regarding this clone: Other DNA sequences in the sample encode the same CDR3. The CDR3 nucleotides read TGTGCCAGCAGTTTGCCCGGTTATGGCTACACCTTC. It specifies CASSLPGYGYTF. The chain uses TRBV12-3 or TRBV12-4 and TRBJ1-2; D call uncertain. V was clipped by 3 bases and J by 5 bases, with 7 bases between them. This CDR3 has 12 residues.

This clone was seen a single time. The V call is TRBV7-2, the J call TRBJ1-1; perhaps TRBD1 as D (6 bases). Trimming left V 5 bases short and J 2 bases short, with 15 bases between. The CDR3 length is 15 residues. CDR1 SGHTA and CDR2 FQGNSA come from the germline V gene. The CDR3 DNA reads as TGTGCCAGCAGCCGTCCACAGGGTCTAAACACTGAAGCTTTCTTT. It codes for CASSRPQGLNTEAFF.

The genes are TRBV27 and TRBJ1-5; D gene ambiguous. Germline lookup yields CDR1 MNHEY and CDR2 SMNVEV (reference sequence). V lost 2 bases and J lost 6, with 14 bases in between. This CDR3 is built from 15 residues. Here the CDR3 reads CASSLSTAFTQPQHF. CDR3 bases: TGTGCCAGCAGTTTAAGTACAGCTTTTACTCAGCCCCAGCATTTT.

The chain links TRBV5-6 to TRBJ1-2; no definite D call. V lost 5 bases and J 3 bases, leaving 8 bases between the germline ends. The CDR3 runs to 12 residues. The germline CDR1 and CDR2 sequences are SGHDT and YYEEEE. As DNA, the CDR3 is TGTGCCAGCAGATACAGAGACTATGGCTACACCTTC. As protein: CASRYRDYGYTF.

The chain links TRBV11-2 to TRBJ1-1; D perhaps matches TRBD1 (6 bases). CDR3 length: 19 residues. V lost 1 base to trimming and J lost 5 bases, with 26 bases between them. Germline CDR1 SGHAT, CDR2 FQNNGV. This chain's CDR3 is CASSLVFRQGRVSWTEAFF. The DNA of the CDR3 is TGTGCCAGCAGCTTAGTTTTTCGGCAGGGGCGGGTCTCGTGGACTGAAGCTTTCTTT.

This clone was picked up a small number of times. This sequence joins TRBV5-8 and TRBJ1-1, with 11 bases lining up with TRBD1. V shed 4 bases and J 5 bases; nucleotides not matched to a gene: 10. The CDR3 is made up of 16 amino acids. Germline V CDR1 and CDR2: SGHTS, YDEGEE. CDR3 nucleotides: TGTGCCAGCAGCCGTCTGGTGGGACAGGGGGGAACTGAAGCTTTCTTT. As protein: CASSRLVGQGGTEAFF.

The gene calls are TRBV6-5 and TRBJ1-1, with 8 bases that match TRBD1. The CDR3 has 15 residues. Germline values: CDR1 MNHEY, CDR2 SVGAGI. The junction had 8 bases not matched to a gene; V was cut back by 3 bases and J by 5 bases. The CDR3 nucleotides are TGTGCCAGCAGTTATCACCAGGGGGCAGATACTGAAGCTTTCTTT. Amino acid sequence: CASSYHQGADTEAFF.

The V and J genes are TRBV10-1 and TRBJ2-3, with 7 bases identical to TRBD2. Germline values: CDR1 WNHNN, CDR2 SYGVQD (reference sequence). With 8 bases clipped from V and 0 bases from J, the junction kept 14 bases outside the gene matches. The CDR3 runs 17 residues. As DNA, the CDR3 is TGCGCCAGCCCCAGGAAGGCCGCGGGGGAGAGCACAGATACGCAGTATTTT. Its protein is CASPRKAAGESTDTQYF.

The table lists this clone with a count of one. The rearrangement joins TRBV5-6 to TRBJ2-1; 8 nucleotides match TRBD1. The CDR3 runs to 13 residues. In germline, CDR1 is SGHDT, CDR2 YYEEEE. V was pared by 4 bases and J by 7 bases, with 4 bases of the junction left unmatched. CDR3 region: CASSPTGGNEQFF. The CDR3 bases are TGTGCCAGCAGCCCAACAGGGGGGAATGAGCAGTTCTTC.

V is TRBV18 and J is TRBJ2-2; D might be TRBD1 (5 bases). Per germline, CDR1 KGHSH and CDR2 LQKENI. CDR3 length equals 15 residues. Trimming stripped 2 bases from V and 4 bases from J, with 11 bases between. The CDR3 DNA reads TGTGCCAGCTCACCAGGGCAGGGCCGCACCGGGGAGCTGTTTTTT. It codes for CASSPGQGRTGELFF.

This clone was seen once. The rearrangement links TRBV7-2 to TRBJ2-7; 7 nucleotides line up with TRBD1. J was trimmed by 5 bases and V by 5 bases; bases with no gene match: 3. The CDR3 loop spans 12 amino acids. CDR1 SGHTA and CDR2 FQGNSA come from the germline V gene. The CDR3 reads CASSQGGDEQYF. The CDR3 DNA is TGTGCCAGCAGCCAAGGGGGCGACGAGCAGTACTTC.

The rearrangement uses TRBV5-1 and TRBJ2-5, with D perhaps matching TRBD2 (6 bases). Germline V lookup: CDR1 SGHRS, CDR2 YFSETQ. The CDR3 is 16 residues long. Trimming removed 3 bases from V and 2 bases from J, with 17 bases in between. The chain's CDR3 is CASSWGELQSQETQYF. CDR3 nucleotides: TGCGCCAGCAGCTGGGGGGAGCTCCAATCACAAGAGACCCAGTACTTC.